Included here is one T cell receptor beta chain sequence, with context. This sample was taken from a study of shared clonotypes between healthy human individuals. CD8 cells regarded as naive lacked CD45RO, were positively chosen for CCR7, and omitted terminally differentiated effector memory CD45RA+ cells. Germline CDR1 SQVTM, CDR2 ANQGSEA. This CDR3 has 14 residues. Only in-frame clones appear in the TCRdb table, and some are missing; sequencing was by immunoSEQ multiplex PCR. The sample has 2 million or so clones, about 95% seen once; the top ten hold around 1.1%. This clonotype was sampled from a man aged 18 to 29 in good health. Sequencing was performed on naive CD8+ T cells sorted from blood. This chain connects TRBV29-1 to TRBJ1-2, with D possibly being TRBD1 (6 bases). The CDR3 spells CNPPRAGDDYGYTF. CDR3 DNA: TGCAACCCCCCGAGGGCAGGGGACGACTATGGCTACACCTTC.